This T cell receptor beta chain appears in the sequencing data of a study of blood T cells in healthy people across ages. Points from the study as a whole: TCR beta diversity correlated strongly with naive T cell percentage. The recorded TCR beta diversity per million T cells decreased in a roughly linear manner with age.

The CDR3 is made up of 14 amino acids. Germline CDR1 and CDR2: LGHDT and YNNKEL (reference sequence). Primers used in a second PCR of roughly 6 to 12 cycles were a sample-barcoded 5' primer and a J-beta primer mix. TCRdb ran MiXCR on the 5' RACE reads and lists one entry per CDR3 protein. The top ten hold 30% of the sample, which has about 690,000 distinct CDR3 sequences, roughly two fifths seen once. Total RNA was isolated from each sample in quantities of at least 6 micrograms. Remarks on this clonotype: As yet, its antigen is unknown. At one end, the junction sequence differs from germline, possibly due to a read error.

The source of this sequence is a man older than 75 in good health. The rearrangement joins TRBV3-1 to TRBJ1-1; D unresolved. Sequenced sample: blood. This CDR3 is CASSQAGENTGAFF. CDR3 bases: TGTGCCAGCAGCCAAGCCGGGGAGAACACTGGAGCTTTCTTT.